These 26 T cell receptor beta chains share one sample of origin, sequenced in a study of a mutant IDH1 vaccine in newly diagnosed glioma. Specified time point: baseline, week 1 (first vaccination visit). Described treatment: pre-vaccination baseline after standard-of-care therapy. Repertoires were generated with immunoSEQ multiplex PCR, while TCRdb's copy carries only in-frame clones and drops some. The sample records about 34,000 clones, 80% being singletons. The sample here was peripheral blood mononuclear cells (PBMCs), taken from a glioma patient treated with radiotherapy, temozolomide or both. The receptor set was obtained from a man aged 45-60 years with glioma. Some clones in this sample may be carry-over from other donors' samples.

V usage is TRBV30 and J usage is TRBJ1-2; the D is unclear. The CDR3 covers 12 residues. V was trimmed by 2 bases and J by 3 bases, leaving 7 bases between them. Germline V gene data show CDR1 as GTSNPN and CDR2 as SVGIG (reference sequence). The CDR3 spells CAWSPSDYGYTF. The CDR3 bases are TGTGCCTGGAGTCCAAGCGACTATGGCTACACCTTC. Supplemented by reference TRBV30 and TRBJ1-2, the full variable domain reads SQTIHQWPATLVQPVGSPLSLECTVEGTSNPNLYWYRQAAGRGLQLLFYSVGIGQISSEVPQNLSASRPQDRQFILSSKKLLLSDSGFYLCAWSPSDYGYTFGSGTRLTVV.

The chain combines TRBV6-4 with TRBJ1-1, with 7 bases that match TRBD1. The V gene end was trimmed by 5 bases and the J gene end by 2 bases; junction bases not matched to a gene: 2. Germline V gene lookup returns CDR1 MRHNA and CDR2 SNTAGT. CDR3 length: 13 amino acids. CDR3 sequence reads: CASSRGGNTEAFF. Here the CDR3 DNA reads TGTGCCAGCAGTCGAGGGGGCAACACTGAAGCTTTCTTT.

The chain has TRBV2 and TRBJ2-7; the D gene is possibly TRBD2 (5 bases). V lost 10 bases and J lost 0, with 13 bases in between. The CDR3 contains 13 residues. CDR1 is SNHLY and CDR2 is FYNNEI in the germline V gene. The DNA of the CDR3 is TGTGCCACCGTCCGGGATTCCTCCTACGAGCAGTACTTC. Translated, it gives CATVRDSSYEQYF.

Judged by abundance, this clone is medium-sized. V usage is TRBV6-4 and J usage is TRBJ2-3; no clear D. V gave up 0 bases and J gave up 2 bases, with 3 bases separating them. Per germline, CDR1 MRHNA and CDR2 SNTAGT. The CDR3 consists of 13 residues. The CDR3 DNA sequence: TGTGCCAGCAGTGACTCCCCCACAGATACGCAGTATTTT. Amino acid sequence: CASSDSPTDTQYF.

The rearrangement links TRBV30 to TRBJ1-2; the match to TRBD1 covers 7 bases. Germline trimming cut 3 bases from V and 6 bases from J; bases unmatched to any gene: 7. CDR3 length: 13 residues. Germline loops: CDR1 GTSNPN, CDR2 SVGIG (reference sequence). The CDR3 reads CAWRTGRVDGYTF. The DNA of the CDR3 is TGTGCCTGGAGGACAGGGAGGGTTGATGGCTACACCTTC.

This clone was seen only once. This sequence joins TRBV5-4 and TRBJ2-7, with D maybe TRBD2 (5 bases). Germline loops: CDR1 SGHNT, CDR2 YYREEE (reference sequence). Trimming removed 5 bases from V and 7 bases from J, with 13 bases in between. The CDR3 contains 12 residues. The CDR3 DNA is TGTGCCAGCAGTCGATCCCCGGGGGAGCAGTACTTC. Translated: CASSRSPGEQYF. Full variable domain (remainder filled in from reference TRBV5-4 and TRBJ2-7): ETGVTQSPTHLIKTRGQQVTLRCSSQSGHNTVSWYQQALGQGPQFIFQYYREEENGRGNFPPRFSGLQFPNYSSELNVNALELDDSALYLCASSRSPGEQYFGPGTRLTVT.

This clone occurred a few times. CDR3 coding DNA: TGTGCCAGCAGCCCTTTTCAGGGAGAAAAACTGTTTTTT. It translates to CASSPFQGEKLFF. The chain is built from TRBV14 and TRBJ1-4; possibly TRBD1 for D (5 bases). This CDR3 has 13 amino acids. V was shortened by 4 bases and J by 8 bases, with 11 bases between the two germline ends. Germline values: CDR1 SGHDN, CDR2 FVKESK.

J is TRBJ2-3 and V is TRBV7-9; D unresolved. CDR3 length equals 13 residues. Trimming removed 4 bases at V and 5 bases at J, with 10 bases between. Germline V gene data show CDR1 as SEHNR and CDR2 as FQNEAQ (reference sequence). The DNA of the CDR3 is TGTGCCAGCAGCTCCCGGACCGGAGATACGCAGTATTTT. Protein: CASSSRTGDTQYF.

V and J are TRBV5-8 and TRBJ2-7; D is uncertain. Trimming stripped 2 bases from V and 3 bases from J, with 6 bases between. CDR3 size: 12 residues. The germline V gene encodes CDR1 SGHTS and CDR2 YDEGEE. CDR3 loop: CASSFQNYEQYF. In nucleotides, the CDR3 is TGTGCCAGCAGCTTCCAAAACTACGAGCAGTACTTC.

Here the CDR3 reads CASSYERRESEQFF. The DNA for the CDR3 is TGTGCCAGCAGCTACGAGAGAAGGGAGTCTGAGCAGTTCTTC. This chain connects TRBV7-9 to TRBJ2-1, with TRBD2 as a possible D gene (5 bases). This CDR3 is built from 14 residues. V lost 4 bases and J 9 bases, leaving 16 bases between the germline ends. The germline V gene has CDR1 SEHNR and CDR2 FQNEAQ (reference sequence).

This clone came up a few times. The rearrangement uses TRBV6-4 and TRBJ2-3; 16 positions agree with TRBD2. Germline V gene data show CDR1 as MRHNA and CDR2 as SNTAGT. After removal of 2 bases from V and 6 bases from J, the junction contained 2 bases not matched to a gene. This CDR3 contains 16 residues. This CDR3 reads CASSDGTSGGADTQYF. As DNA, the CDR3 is TGTGCCAGCAGTGACGGGACTAGCGGGGGGGCCGATACGCAGTATTTT.

This chain's CDR3 is CAWSYSGTSGYTF. The CDR3 region has the DNA TGTGCCTGGAGTTACTCCGGGACTTCAGGCTACACCTTC. The chain is built from TRBV30 and TRBJ1-2; TRBD1 is a possible D gene (5 bases). The V end was cut by 2 bases, the J end by 8 bases, with 15 bases between. The CDR3 is made up of 13 amino acids. The germline V gene encodes CDR1 GTSNPN and CDR2 SVGIG (reference sequence).

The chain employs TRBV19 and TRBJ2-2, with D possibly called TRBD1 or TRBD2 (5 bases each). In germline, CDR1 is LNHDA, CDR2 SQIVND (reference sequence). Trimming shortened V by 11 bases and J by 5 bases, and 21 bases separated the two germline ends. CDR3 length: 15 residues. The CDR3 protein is CASLRAGSRTGELFF. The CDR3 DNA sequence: TGTGCCTCTCTCAGGGCAGGGAGTAGGACCGGGGAGCTGTTTTTT.

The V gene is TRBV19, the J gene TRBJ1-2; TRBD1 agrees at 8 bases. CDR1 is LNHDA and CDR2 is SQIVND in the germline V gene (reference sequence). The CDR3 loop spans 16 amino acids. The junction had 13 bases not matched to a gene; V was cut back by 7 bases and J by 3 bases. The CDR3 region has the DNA TGTGCCAGTAAATCGACGAGACAGGGGAGGGACTATGGCTACACCTTC. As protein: CASKSTRQGRDYGYTF.

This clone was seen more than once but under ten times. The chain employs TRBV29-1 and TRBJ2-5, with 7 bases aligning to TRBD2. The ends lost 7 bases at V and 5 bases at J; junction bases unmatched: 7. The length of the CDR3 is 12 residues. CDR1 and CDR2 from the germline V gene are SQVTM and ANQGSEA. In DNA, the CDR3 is TGCAGCGGCATAGCGGGTCCCGAGACCCAGTACTTC. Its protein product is CSGIAGPETQYF. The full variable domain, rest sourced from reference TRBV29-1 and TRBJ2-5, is SAVISQKPSRDICQRGTSLTIQCQVDSQVTMMFWYRQQPGQSLTLIATANQGSEATYESGFVIDKFPISRPNLTFSTLTVSNMSPEDSSIYLCSGIAGPETQYFGPGTRLLVL.

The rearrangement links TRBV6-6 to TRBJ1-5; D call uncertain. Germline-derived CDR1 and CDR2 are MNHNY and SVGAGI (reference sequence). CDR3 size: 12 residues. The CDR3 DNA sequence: TGTGCGTTAGCGACTAGCAATCAGCCCCAGCATTTT. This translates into CALATSNQPQHF.

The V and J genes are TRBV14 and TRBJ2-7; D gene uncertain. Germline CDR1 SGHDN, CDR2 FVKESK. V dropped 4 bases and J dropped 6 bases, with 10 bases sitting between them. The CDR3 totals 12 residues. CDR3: CASSRQISEQYF. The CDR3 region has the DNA TGTGCCAGCAGCCGCCAGATCTCCGAGCAGTACTTC. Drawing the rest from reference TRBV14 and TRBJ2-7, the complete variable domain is EAGVTQFPSHSVIEKGQTVTLRCDPISGHDNLYWYRRVMGKEIKFLLHFVKESKQDESGMPNNRFLAERTGGTYSTLKVQPAELEDSGVYFCASSRQISEQYFGPGTRLTVT.

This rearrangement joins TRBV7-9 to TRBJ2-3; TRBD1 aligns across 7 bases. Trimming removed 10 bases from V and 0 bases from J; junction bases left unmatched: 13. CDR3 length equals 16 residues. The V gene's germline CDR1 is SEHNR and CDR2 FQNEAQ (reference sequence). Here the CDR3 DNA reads TGTGCCACCAACAGACAGGGAAGTCCTAGCACAGATACGCAGTATTTT. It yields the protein CATNRQGSPSTDTQYF. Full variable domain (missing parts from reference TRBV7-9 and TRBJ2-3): DTGVSQNPRHKITKRGQNVTFRCDPISEHNRLYWYRQTLGQGPEFLTYFQNEAQLEKSRLLSDRFSAERPKGSFSTLEIQRTEQGDSAMYLCATNRQGSPSTDTQYFGPGTRLTVL.

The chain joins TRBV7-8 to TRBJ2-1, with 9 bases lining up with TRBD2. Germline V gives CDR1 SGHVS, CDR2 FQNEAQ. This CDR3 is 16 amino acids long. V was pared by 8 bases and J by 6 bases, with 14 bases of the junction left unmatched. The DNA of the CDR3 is TGTGCCAGCCGCCCTCCCGGGACTAGCCATATCAATGAGCAGTTCTTC. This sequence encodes CASRPPGTSHINEQFF.

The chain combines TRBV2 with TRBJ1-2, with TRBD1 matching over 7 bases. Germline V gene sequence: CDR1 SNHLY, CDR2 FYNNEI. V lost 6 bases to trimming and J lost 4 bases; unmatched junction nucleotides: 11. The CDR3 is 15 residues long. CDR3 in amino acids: CASSTDRKAIYGYTF. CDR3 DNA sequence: TGTGCCAGCAGCACGGACAGGAAGGCTATCTATGGCTACACCTTC. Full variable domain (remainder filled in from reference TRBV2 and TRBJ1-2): EPEVTQTPSHQVTQMGQEVILRCVPISNHLYFYWYRQILGQKVEFLVSFYNNEISEKSEIFDDQFSVERPDGSNFTLKIRSTKLEDSAMYFCASSTDRKAIYGYTFGSGTRLTVV.

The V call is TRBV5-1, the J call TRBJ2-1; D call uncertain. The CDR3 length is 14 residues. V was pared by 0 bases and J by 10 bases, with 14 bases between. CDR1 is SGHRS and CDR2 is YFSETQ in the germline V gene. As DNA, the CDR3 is TGCGCCAGCAGCTTGGGTTCCGGGCGAGGCGAGCAGTTCTTC. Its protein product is CASSLGSGRGEQFF.

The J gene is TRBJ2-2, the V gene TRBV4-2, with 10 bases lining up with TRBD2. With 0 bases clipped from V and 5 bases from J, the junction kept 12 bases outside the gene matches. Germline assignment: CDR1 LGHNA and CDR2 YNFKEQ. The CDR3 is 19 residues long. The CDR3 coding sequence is TGTGCCAGCAGCCAAGATCCCTCAGCGGGAGGGCCCAGTACCGGGGAGCTGTTTTTT. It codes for CASSQDPSAGGPSTGELFF.

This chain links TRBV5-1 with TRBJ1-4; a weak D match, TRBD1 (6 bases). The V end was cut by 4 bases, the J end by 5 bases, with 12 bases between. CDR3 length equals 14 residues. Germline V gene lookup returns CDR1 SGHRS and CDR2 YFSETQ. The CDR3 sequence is CASSASGENEKLFF. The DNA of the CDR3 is TGCGCCAGCAGCGCCTCAGGGGAAAATGAAAAACTGTTTTTT.

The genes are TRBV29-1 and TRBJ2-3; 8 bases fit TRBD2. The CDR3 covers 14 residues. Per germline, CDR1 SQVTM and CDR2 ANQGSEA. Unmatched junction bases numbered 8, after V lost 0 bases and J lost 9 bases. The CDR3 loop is CSVEDGTRPGTQYF. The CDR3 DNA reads TGCAGCGTTGAAGACGGGACTAGACCGGGCACGCAGTATTTT.

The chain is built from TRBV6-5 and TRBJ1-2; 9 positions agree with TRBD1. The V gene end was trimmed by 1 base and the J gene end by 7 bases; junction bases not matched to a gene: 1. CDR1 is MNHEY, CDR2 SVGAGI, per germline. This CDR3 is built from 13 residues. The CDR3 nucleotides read TGTGCCAGCAGTTACTGGGACAGGGCTGGCTACACCTTC. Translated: CASSYWDRAGYTF.

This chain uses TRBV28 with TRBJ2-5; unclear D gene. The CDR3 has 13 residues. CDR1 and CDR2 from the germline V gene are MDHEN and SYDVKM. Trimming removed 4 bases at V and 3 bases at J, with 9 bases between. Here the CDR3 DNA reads TGTGCCAGCAGTTCGGGCAGCAAAGAGACCCAGTACTTC. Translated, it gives CASSSGSKETQYF.